A single T cell receptor beta chain is shown here with its context. As yet, its antigen is unknown. The sample originates from a study of cytomegalovirus exposure and HLA in healthy donors. Study results and caveats: In terms of immune exposure information, only CMV serostatus was available. As a later analysis revealed, most CMV-associated TCR beta chains appeared HLA-restricted.

13 Jbeta primers and 60 Vbeta primers were used for the PCR. Data came from immunoSEQ multiplex PCR; TCRdb stores just in-frame clones and leaves some out. This table holds roughly 200,000 clones, 70% to 85% found once. Trimming took off 3 bases at V and 4 bases at J, with 12 bases between the two ends. CDR3 size: 14 residues. The germline gives CDR1 LNHDA, CDR2 SQIVND (reference sequence). This receptor was obtained from a woman aged 40 to 50 in good health and CMV-seronegative. The chain has TRBV19 and TRBJ1-1; D unresolved. The sequenced sample consisted of PBMCs. The CDR3 region has the DNA TGTGCCAGTAGTATTGAGGGTTTGGGCACTGAAGCTTTCTTT. Its translation: CASSIEGLGTEAFF.